This T cell receptor (beta chain) appears in the sequencing data of a study of blood T cell repertoires in COVID-19. Study as a whole: Sites across the United States, Italy and Spain contributed samples from acute and convalescent COVID-19.

The junction had 11 bases not matched to a gene; V was cut back by 1 base and J by 6 bases. CDR3 length: 17 residues. The germline V gene has CDR1 SGHNT and CDR2 YYREEE (reference sequence). Clones were sequenced by immunoSEQ multiplex PCR, and TCRdb holds only the in-frame ones, with some missing. The sample has approximately 180,000 clones, nearly 80% seen once. The receptor comes from a woman aged 70-85 years with acute or convalescent COVID-19. V is TRBV5-4 and J is TRBJ2-3; 10 bases match TRBD2. The material sequenced was peripheral blood. CDR3 protein: CASSLWIAGGPRDTQYF. The CDR3 DNA is TGTGCCAGCAGCTTGTGGATAGCGGGAGGTCCTAGGGATACGCAGTATTTT.